This T cell receptor (beta chain) was recorded in a study of blood T cell repertoires in COVID-19. Across the whole study: COVID-19 samples collected from the United States, Italy and Spain covered acute and convalescent phases. The cDNA or gDNA used as material had been derived from T cells, B-cell-depleted T cells, or PBMCs.

Trimming took 0 bases from V and 4 from J, leaving 8 bases between them. The CDR3 covers 14 residues. Germline CDR1 reads MNHEY; CDR2 reads SVGAGI. Original data processing: Reference gene primers were amplified, and this amplification served to estimate nucleated cell counts. Method: immunoSEQ multiplex PCR; TCRdb's copy keeps in-frame clones and lacks some. V, J and clone size were drawn from that table, and D and trimming were deduced from the DNA. The data hold about 120,000 clones, with 80% to 90% observed a single time. Sequencing was performed on peripheral blood. The receptor's source is a man aged 35-49 years with acute or convalescent COVID-19. The V gene is TRBV6-5, the J gene TRBJ2-3, with D possibly TRBD1 on 6 matching bases. The CDR3 spells CASSYSGQSDTQYF. As DNA, the CDR3 is TGTGCCAGCAGTTACTCCGGACAGTCAGATACGCAGTATTTT.